The T cell receptor beta chain under discussion was sequenced for a study of beta chain features in type 1 diabetes. The overall study: Examination covered almost 110,000,000 sorted cells spanning all samples. Study conclusions and caveats: Although PCR might favor shorter templates, it would do so equally in patients and controls.

The V segment lost 7 bases and the J segment 0 bases; nucleotides outside the gene matches: 11. Germline-derived CDR1 and CDR2 are SQVTM and ANQGSEA. The CDR3 length is 15 residues. CD4+ cells of the naive, central memory, regulatory and stem cell-like memory types were sorted via CD45RO/CCR7/CD25/CD127/CD95/CD27. This clone was counted between two and nine times. Its antigen is still unknown. The authors reverse transcribed all of the isolated RNA, so sequencing captured expressed TCRB transcripts. Profiled with immunoSEQ multiplex PCR; TCRdb holds only in-frame clones, not every one. The sample records under 400,000 clones, roughly a fifth being singletons.

This chain joins TRBV29-1 and TRBJ2-7; 8 bases align to TRBD1. Sequencing was performed on naive CD4+ T cells from blood. The receptor's source is a woman aged 18-29 years in good health. This chain's CDR3 is CSAGKPGTGSYEQYF. The CDR3 DNA reads TGCAGCGCAGGAAAACCCGGGACAGGCTCCTACGAGCAGTACTTC.